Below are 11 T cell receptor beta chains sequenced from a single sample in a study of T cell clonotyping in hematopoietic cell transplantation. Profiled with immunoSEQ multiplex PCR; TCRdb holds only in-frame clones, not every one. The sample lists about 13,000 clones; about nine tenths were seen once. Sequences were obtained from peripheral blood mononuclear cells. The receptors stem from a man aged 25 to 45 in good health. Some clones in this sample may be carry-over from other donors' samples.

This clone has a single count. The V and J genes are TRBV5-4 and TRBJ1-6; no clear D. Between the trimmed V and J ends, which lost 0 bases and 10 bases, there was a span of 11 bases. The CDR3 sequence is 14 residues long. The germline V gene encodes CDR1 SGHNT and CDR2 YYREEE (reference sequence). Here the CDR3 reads CASSLEGLTSPLHF. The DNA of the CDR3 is TGTGCCAGCAGCTTGGAAGGGTTGACCTCACCCCTCCACTTT.

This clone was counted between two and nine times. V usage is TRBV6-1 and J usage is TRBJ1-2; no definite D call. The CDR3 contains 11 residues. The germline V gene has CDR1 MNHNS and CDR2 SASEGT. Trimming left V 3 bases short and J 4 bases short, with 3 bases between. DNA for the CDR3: TGTGCCAGCAGTGACAGCTATGGCTACACCTTC. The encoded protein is CASSDSYGYTF.

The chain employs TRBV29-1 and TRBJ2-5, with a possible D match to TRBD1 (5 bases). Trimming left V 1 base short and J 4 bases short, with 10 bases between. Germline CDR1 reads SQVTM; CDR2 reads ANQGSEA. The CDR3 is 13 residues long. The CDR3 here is CSVEGQGLETQYF. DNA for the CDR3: TGCAGCGTTGAAGGCCAGGGTTTAGAGACCCAGTACTTC.

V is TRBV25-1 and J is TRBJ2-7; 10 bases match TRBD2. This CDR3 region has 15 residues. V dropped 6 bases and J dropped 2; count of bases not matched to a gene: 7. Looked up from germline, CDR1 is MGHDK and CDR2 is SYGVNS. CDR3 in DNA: TGTGCCAGCAGGCCCAGCGGGGGGGCCGCCTACGAGCAGTACTTC. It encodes CASRPSGGAAYEQYF.

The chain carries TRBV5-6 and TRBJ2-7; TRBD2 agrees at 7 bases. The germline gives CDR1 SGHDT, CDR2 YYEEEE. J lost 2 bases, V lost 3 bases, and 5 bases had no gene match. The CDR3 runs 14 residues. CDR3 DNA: TGTGCCAGCAGCTGGGAGGGAGGCCCCTACGAGCAGTACTTC. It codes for CASSWEGGPYEQYF.

The CDR3 DNA reads as TGTGCCAGTAAAGGAACAGCCGAGCAGTACTTC. This translates into CASKGTAEQYF. V gene TRBV19 combines with J gene TRBJ2-7; D gene uncertain. Germline lookup yields CDR1 LNHDA and CDR2 SQIVND (reference sequence). Deletions cut 7 bases from V and 6 bases from J, with 10 bases between. This CDR3 region has 11 residues.

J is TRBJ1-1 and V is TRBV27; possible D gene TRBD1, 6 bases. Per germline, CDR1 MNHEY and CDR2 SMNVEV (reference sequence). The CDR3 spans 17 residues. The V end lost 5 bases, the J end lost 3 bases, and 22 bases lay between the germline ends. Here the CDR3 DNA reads TGTGCCAGCAGTAACTACCGGACAGCCTTAGTACACACTGAAGCTTTCTTT. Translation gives CASSNYRTALVHTEAFF.

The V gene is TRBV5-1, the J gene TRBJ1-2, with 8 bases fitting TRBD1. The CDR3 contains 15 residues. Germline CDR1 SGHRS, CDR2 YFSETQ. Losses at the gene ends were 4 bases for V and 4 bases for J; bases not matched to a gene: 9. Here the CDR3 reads CASSPDRATGYGYTF. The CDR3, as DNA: TGCGCCAGCAGCCCGGACAGGGCCACCGGCTATGGCTACACCTTC.

This CDR3 is CASSPVDTYEQYF. The DNA of the CDR3 is TGTGCCAGTAGTCCTGTGGACACCTACGAGCAGTACTTC. The chain uses TRBV19 and TRBJ2-7; D may be TRBD1 (5 bases). The CDR3 contains 13 residues. Looked up from germline, CDR1 is LNHDA and CDR2 is SQIVND (reference sequence). Trimming took 5 bases from V and 2 from J, leaving 10 bases between them.

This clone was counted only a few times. CDR3 sequence: CASSEGLSYGYTF. The CDR3, as DNA: TGTGCCAGCAGTGAAGGTCTGAGCTATGGCTACACCTTC. The V and J genes are TRBV2 and TRBJ1-2; D gene unclear. CDR1 is SNHLY, CDR2 FYNNEI, per germline. The CDR3 extends over 13 amino acids. The V and J ends lost 1 base and 4 bases respectively, with 7 bases between them.

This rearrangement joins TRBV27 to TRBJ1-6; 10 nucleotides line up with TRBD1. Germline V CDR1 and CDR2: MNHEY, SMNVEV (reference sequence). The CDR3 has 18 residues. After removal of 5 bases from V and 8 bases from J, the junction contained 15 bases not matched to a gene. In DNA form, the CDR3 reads TGTGCCAGCAGTCACCGGGACAGGGGCCTAGGTTCCGATTCACCCCTCCACTTT. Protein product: CASSHRDRGLGSDSPLHF.